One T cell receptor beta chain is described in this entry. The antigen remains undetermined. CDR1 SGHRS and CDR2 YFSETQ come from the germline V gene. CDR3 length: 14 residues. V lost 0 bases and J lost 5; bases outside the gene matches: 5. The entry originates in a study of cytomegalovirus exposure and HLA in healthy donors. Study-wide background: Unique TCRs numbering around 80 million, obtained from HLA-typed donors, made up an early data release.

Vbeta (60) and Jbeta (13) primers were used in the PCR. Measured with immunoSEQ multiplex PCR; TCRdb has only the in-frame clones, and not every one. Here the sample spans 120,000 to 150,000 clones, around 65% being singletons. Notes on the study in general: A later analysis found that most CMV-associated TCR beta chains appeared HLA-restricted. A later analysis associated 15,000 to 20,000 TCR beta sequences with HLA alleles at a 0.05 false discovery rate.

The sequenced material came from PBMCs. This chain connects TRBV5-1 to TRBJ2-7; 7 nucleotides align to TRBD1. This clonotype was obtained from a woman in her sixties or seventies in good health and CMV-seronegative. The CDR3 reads CASSLVQGEDEQYF. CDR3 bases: TGCGCCAGCAGCTTGGTCCAGGGGGAAGACGAGCAGTACTTC.